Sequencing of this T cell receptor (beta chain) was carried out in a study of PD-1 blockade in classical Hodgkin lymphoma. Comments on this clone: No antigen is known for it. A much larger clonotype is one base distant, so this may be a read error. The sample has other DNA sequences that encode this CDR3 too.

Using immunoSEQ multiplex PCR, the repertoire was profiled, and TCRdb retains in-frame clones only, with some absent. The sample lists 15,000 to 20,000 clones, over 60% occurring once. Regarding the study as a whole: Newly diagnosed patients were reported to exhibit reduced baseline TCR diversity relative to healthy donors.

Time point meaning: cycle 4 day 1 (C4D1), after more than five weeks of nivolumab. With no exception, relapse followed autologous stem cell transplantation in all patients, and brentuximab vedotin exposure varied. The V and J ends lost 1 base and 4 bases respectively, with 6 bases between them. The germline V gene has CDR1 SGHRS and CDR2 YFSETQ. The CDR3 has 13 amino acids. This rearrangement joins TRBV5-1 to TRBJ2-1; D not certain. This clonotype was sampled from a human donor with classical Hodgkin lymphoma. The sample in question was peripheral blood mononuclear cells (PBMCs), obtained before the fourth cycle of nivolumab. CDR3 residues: CASSLNGYNEQFF. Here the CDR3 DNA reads TGCGCCAGCAGCTTGAATGGATACAATGAGCAGTTCTTC.